The next 9 T cell receptor beta chains were all read from a single sample in a study of T cell repertoires in cytomegalovirus infection. TCRdb analysed the reads with MiXCR anew, one entry per CDR3 protein. The data contain hundreds of thousands of distinct CDR3 sequences, roughly a sixth of them singletons. Sample: PBMCs. The source of these receptors is a human donor in good health (CMV status not recorded). Some clones in this sample may be carry-over from other donors' samples.

The chain has TRBV5-5 and TRBJ2-7; 9 bases match TRBD1. CDR1 is SGHKS and CDR2 is YYEKEE in the germline V gene (reference sequence). J was trimmed by 6 bases and V by 2 bases; bases with no gene match: 6. The CDR3 runs 14 residues. The CDR3 DNA reads TGTGCCAGCAGCTTAGGGACAGGGATCATCGAGCAGTACTTC. Its translation: CASSLGTGIIEQYF.

The chain joins TRBV28 to TRBJ1-5, with a tentative D call TRBD1 (6 bases). CDR1 is MDHEN and CDR2 is SYDVKM in the germline V gene. The CDR3 runs 14 residues. The V gene lost 7 bases and the J gene lost 4 bases, with 14 bases spanning the gap. In nucleotides, the CDR3 is TGTGCCAGCAACAAGGACAGTCAAAATCAGCCCCAGCATTTT. This codes for CASNKDSQNQPQHF. Full variable domain (rest looked up from reference TRBV28 and TRBJ1-5): DVKVTQSSRYLVKRTGEKVFLECVQDMDHENMFWYRQDPGLGLRLIYFSYDVKMKEKGDIPEGYSVSREKKERFSLILESASTNQTSMYLCASNKDSQNQPQHFGDGTRLSIL.

This chain connects TRBV9 to TRBJ2-1; no reliable D call. Germline V lookup: CDR1 SGDLS, CDR2 YYNGEE. This CDR3 region has 15 residues. Between the trimmed V and J ends, which lost 1 base and 12 bases, there was a span of 20 bases. The CDR3 loop reads CASSVRPAFEETQFF. In DNA form, the CDR3 reads TGTGCCAGCAGCGTACGCCCAGCCTTCGAAGAGACGCAGTTCTTC.

Remarks on this clonotype: This clone may be a read error of a much larger clone one base away. V and J are TRBV10-3 and TRBJ2-5; weak D call: TRBD2 (5 bases). Germline lookup yields CDR1 ENHRY and CDR2 SYGVKD. This CDR3 contains 13 residues. CDR3 sequence: CAISESGSETQDF. The DNA for the CDR3 is TGTGCCATCAGTGAGTCTGGGAGTGAGACCCAGGACTTC.

This clonotype was counted a single time. The chain carries TRBV4-1 and TRBJ1-4; D possibly corresponds to TRBD1 (6 bases). Trimming pared 0 bases from V and 6 bases from J, leaving 11 bases between. The CDR3 loop spans 15 amino acids. Germline loops: CDR1 MGHRA, CDR2 YSYEKL. The CDR3 sequence: CASSQDGAGDEKLFF. The CDR3 coding sequence is TGCGCCAGCAGCCAAGATGGGGCAGGGGATGAAAAACTGTTTTTT.

This clonotype was recorded at least ten times. The rearrangement uses TRBV12-3 or TRBV12-4 and TRBJ1-5; D remains ambiguous. Trimming left V 6 bases short and J 0 bases short, with 18 bases between. The CDR3 consists of 17 residues. The CDR3 DNA is TGTGCCAGCAGAGGTCGGGTGGGGAAGGGTAGCAATCAGCCCCAGCATTTT. Translating gives CASRGRVGKGSNQPQHF.

There are many counts of this clonotype. CDR3 residues: CAIRQGALDTEAFF. The CDR3 coding sequence is TGTGCCATCCGTCAGGGGGCGTTGGACACTGAAGCTTTCTTT. The rearrangement joins TRBV10-3 to TRBJ1-1; TRBD1 aligns across 8 bases. The CDR3 covers 14 residues. V lost 8 bases to trimming and J lost 3 bases; unmatched junction nucleotides: 8. Germline loops: CDR1 ENHRY, CDR2 SYGVKD.

This clonotype was picked up many times. The chain has TRBV10-3 and TRBJ2-1, with TRBD1 matching over 8 bases. From germline, CDR1 is ENHRY and CDR2 SYGVKD. This CDR3 has 16 residues. V dropped 6 bases and J dropped 8; count of bases not matched to a gene: 15. Written as DNA, the CDR3 is TGTGCCATCAGCTATAGACAGGGGCAGGTGAGGGATGAGCAGTTCTTC. Protein product: CAISYRQGQVRDEQFF.

This chain connects TRBV3-1 to TRBJ1-6, with 7 bases that match TRBD1. The CDR3 covers 16 residues. V lost 5 bases to trimming and J lost 1 base; unmatched junction nucleotides: 5. Per the germline V gene, CDR1 is LGHDT and CDR2 is YNNKEL (reference sequence). CDR3 loop: CASSKGTDSYNSPLHF. In DNA form, the CDR3 reads TGTGCCAGCAGCAAAGGGACAGATTCCTATAATTCACCCCTCCACTTT.